Shown below are 30 T cell receptor beta chains from a single sample sequenced in a study of shared clonotypes between healthy human individuals. Naive-designated CD8 cells lacked CD45RO, were positively enriched for CCR7, and omitted terminally differentiated effector memory CD45RA+ cells. The data were produced by immunoSEQ multiplex PCR, yet TCRdb's version contains in-frame clones alone and is incomplete. Of hundreds of thousands of clones in the sample, approximately 90% are singletons; the top ten hold 24%. Sequencing used naive CD8+ T cells sorted from blood. The source of these receptors is a man aged 30-40 years in good health.

The V call is TRBV5-1, the J call TRBJ1-3, with 9 positions matching TRBD1. The CDR3 extends over 18 amino acids. Trimming removed 0 bases from V and 0 bases from J; junction bases left unmatched: 7. CDR1 and CDR2 from the germline V gene are SGHRS and YFSETQ. CDR3: CASSLGDREILSGNTIYF. In DNA, the CDR3 is TGCGCCAGCAGCTTGGGGGACAGGGAAATTCTCTCTGGAAACACCATATATTTT.

The gene calls are TRBV4-1 and TRBJ2-5; D gene ambiguous. The CDR3 spans 13 residues. Trimming removed 4 bases from V and 5 bases from J, with 11 bases in between. Germline CDR1 is MGHRA and CDR2 is YSYEKL. The CDR3 DNA sequence: TGCGCCAGCAGCCCCCGTGTGGGGGAGACCCAGTACTTC. The encoded protein is CASSPRVGETQYF.

This chain uses TRBV4-1 with TRBJ2-7; 11 positions agree with TRBD2. The CDR3 totals 14 residues. The germline gives CDR1 MGHRA, CDR2 YSYEKL. V was clipped by 5 bases and J by 3 bases; unmatched bases: 3. The CDR3 bases are TGCGCCAGCAGCAAAGGGACTAGCGGCTACGAGCAGTACTTC. It specifies CASSKGTSGYEQYF.

The rearrangement links TRBV27 to TRBJ2-2; D is unresolved. The CDR3 is 11 amino acids. V was pared by 9 bases and J by 3 bases, with 5 bases between. Germline loops: CDR1 MNHEY, CDR2 SMNVEV (reference sequence). The CDR3, as DNA: TGTGCCAGTAGATACACCGGGGAGCTGTTTTTT. Amino acid sequence: CASRYTGELFF.

This sequence joins TRBV10-1 and TRBJ2-3; D gene unclear. The length of the CDR3 is 12 residues. The V gene lost 5 bases and the J gene lost 6 bases, with 9 bases spanning the gap. The germline V gene encodes CDR1 WNHNN and CDR2 SYGVQD (reference sequence). The CDR3 is CASSLHTDTQYF. CDR3 DNA: TGCGCCAGCAGTCTCCACACGGATACGCAGTATTTT.

This clone was counted once. This chain links TRBV15 with TRBJ2-2, with 7 bases matching TRBD2. There are 16 residues in the CDR3. The germline gives CDR1 LNHNV, CDR2 YYDKDF (reference sequence). Unmatched junction bases numbered 10, after V lost 5 bases and J lost 4 bases. The CDR3 sequence is CATSVGLDPITGELFF. CDR3 in DNA: TGTGCCACCAGCGTCGGACTAGACCCAATCACCGGGGAGCTGTTTTTT. The whole variable domain, remainder taken from reference TRBV15 and TRBJ2-2, is DAMVIQNPRYQVTQFGKPVTLSCSQTLNHNVMYWYQQKSSQAPKLLFHYYDKDFNNEADTPDNFQSRRPNTSFCFLDIRSPGLGDTAMYLCATSVGLDPITGELFFGEGSRLTVL.

The chain has TRBV6-1 and TRBJ2-7, with 9 bases that match TRBD1. The CDR3 totals 14 residues. The trim removed 2 bases at V and 4 bases at J, leaving 3 bases unmatched. Germline CDR1 reads MNHNS; CDR2 reads SASEGT. CDR3 in amino acids: CASSEYRGPYEQYF. The CDR3 region has the DNA TGTGCCAGCAGTGAATACAGGGGGCCTTACGAGCAGTACTTC.

V is TRBV5-8 and J is TRBJ2-3; 9 nucleotides line up with TRBD2. CDR3 length: 17 amino acids. Germline V gives CDR1 SGHTS, CDR2 YDEGEE. Trimming removed 1 base from V and 2 bases from J; junction bases left unmatched: 8. The CDR3, as DNA: TGTGCCAGCAGCTTGTACGGGACTAGCCTCGACACAGATACGCAGTATTTT. This codes for CASSLYGTSLDTDTQYF.

The chain has TRBV30 and TRBJ1-5; maybe TRBD1 (5 bases). There are 15 residues in the CDR3. V was shortened by 2 bases and J by 1 base, with 12 bases between the two germline ends. Germline CDR1 reads GTSNPN; CDR2 reads SVGIG (reference sequence). In nucleotides, the CDR3 is TGTGCCTGGAGTTCGGGACTTACGAGCAATCAGCCCCAGCATTTT. Translating it yields CAWSSGLTSNQPQHF. The complete variable domain, with remaining parts taken from reference TRBV30 and TRBJ1-5, reads SQTIHQWPATLVQPVGSPLSLECTVEGTSNPNLYWYRQAAGRGLQLLFYSVGIGQISSEVPQNLSASRPQDRQFILSSKKLLLSDSGFYLCAWSSGLTSNQPQHFGDGTRLSIL.

V gene TRBV30 combines with J gene TRBJ2-5, with 11 bases identical to TRBD2. With 5 bases clipped from V and 4 bases from J, the junction kept 6 bases outside the gene matches. Germline V gives CDR1 GTSNPN, CDR2 SVGIG (reference sequence). CDR3 length equals 14 residues. Here the CDR3 reads CAWELAGAGETQYF. The CDR3 DNA sequence: TGTGCCTGGGAACTAGCGGGAGCTGGAGAGACCCAGTACTTC.

The J gene is TRBJ2-1, the V gene TRBV29-1; no reliable D call. Germline V CDR1 and CDR2: SQVTM, ANQGSEA. The CDR3 has 15 amino acids. V was trimmed by 4 bases and J by 7 bases, leaving 20 bases between them. CDR3 sequence (DNA): TGCAGCGTTGGCTCGGCAGCTTCGTCTTTGAATGAGCAGTTCTTC. Translated, it gives CSVGSAASSLNEQFF.

The chain is built from TRBV7-9 and TRBJ2-7; D is undetermined. From germline, CDR1 is SEHNR and CDR2 FQNEAQ (reference sequence). The length of the CDR3 is 15 residues. Between the trimmed V and J ends, which lost 5 bases and 0 bases, there was a span of 14 bases. The CDR3 nucleotides are TGTGCCAGCAGCCCCCAGGACGTCTACTCCTACGAGCAGTACTTC. Residues: CASSPQDVYSYEQYF.

The CDR3 bases are TGCGCCAGCAGTCGCGGGACAGGGGCGGACGAGCAGTACTTC. Its translation: CASSRGTGADEQYF. J is TRBJ2-7 and V is TRBV23-1; 10 nucleotides agree with TRBD1. TRBV23-1 is given ORF status, its function remaining uncertain. The J segment lost 5 bases and the V segment lost 4 bases, leaving 5 bases of the junction unmatched. The CDR3 consists of 14 residues.

This clone showed up just once. V is TRBV27 and J is TRBJ1-1; no clear D gene. Trimming removed 6 bases at V and 1 base at J, with 15 bases between. The CDR3 loop spans 15 amino acids. The V gene's germline CDR1 is MNHEY and CDR2 SMNVEV (reference sequence). The DNA of the CDR3 is TGTGCCAGCAGGGAGAGGATCGAGTCGAACACTGAAGCTTTCTTT. Translated: CASRERIESNTEAFF.

This clone was seen only a few times. The sample carries other DNA sequences with the same CDR3. The chain recombines TRBV27 with TRBJ2-7, with 8 bases identical to TRBD1. CDR1 and CDR2 (germline): MNHEY, SMNVEV (reference sequence). With 3 bases clipped from V and 4 bases from J, the junction kept 2 bases outside the gene matches. This CDR3 contains 13 residues. The CDR3 here is CASSLRQGYEQYF. CDR3 nucleotides: TGTGCCAGCAGTTTGCGACAGGGGTACGAGCAGTACTTC.

The V and J genes are TRBV7-5 and TRBJ1-5; the table's D call TRBD1 went unverified against the DNA. TRBV7-5 is described as a pseudogene. The CDR3 loop spans 14 amino acids. The CDR3 loop reads CVRTGQVSNQPQHF. The CDR3 coding sequence is TGTGTCAGAACTGGACAGGTTAGCAATCAGCCCCAGCATTTT.

The chain links TRBV11-3 to TRBJ2-7, with a weak D call TRBD2 (6 bases). The CDR3 has 16 residues. Per germline, CDR1 SGHNT and CDR2 YENEEA. V lost 4 bases to trimming and J lost 3 bases, with 19 bases between them. CDR3 coding DNA: TGTGCCAGCAGCTATACTGTTGGACTACTCCGCTACGAGCAGTACTTC. This gives the protein CASSYTVGLLRYEQYF. Drawing the rest from reference TRBV11-3 and TRBJ2-7, the complete variable domain is EAGVVQSPRYKIIEKKQPVAFWCNPISGHNTLYWYLQNLGQGPELLIRYENEEAVDDSQLPKDRFSAERLKGVDSTLKIQPAELGDSAVYLCASSYTVGLLRYEQYFGPGTRLTVT.

The chain has TRBV6-6 and TRBJ2-5; D is undetermined. The germline CDR1 and CDR2 sequences are MNHNY and SVGAGI (reference sequence). Deletions cut 10 bases from V and 5 bases from J, with 14 bases between. The CDR3 length is 12 residues. Here the CDR3 DNA reads TGTGCCACATCTTGGACCAGGGAGACCCAGTACTTC. The encoded protein is CATSWTRETQYF.

The chain employs TRBV29-1 and TRBJ2-7; 7 bases agree with TRBD1. CDR1 is SQVTM and CDR2 is ANQGSEA in the germline V gene. After removal of 0 bases from V and 6 bases from J, the junction contained 8 bases not matched to a gene. This CDR3 is built from 14 residues. The CDR3 region is CSVEDLEGGAEQYF. CDR3 DNA: TGCAGCGTTGAAGATCTGGAAGGGGGCGCCGAGCAGTACTTC.

CDR3 nucleotides: TGTGCCAGCAGCCCAACCCCGGACAGCGGGTTCAAACACGAGCAGTACTTC. Amino acid sequence: CASSPTPDSGFKHEQYF. The rearrangement uses TRBV11-3 and TRBJ2-7; tentatively, D is TRBD1 or TRBD2 (6 bases each). The germline CDR1 and CDR2 sequences are SGHNT and YENEEA. The length of the CDR3 is 17 residues. The ends were cut back, 5 bases at V and 5 bases at J, with 25 bases in the middle.

Concerning this clone itself: Additional DNA sequences in this sample encode the identical CDR3. This chain uses TRBV5-1 with TRBJ2-3; D unresolved. Looked up from germline, CDR1 is SGHRS and CDR2 is YFSETQ. The CDR3 has 13 amino acids. V was cut by 4 bases and J by 3 bases, with 9 bases left in between. CDR3 nucleotide sequence: TGCGCCAGCAGCCTGGTGCCTACAGATACGCAGTATTTT. Translation gives CASSLVPTDTQYF.

This chain links TRBV7-8 with TRBJ2-1; TRBD2 agrees at 15 bases. V dropped 1 base and J dropped 0; count of bases not matched to a gene: 10. Looked up from germline, CDR1 is SGHVS and CDR2 is FQNEAQ. The CDR3 extends over 21 amino acids. CDR3 DNA sequence: TGTGCCAGCAGCTTAGACCTGCCGGGACTAGCGGGAGGAAGCTCCTACAATGAGCAGTTCTTC. Protein: CASSLDLPGLAGGSSYNEQFF.

The table lists this clone with a count of one. This chain joins TRBV4-1 and TRBJ2-1; the D gene is possibly TRBD2 (5 bases). The CDR3 has 17 amino acids. V was cut by 3 bases and J by 0 bases, with 15 bases left in between. Germline CDR1 MGHRA, CDR2 YSYEKL. As DNA, the CDR3 is TGCGCCAGCAGCCACCTTTCGGGAAAAAGCTCCTACAATGAGCAGTTCTTC. Translating it yields CASSHLSGKSSYNEQFF.

About this clone: Additional DNA sequences in this sample encode the identical CDR3. This chain connects TRBV9 to TRBJ2-1; D unclear. The CDR3 is 13 amino acids. With 3 bases removed from V and 0 bases from J, the gap between germline ends came to 4 bases. Germline loops: CDR1 SGDLS, CDR2 YYNGEE. This chain's CDR3 is CASSGSSYNEQFF. CDR3 DNA sequence: TGTGCCAGCAGCGGGAGCTCCTACAATGAGCAGTTCTTC. The complete variable domain, with remaining parts taken from reference TRBV9 and TRBJ2-1, reads DSGVTQTPKHLITATGQRVTLRCSPRSGDLSVYWYQQSLDQGLQFLIQYYNGEERAKGNILERFSAQQFPDLHSELNLSSLELGDSALYFCASSGSSYNEQFFGPGTRLTVL.

The CDR3 DNA is TGTGCCAGCACCGCGCCGGGACAGGGGTCCGTTTTAGGCAATCAGCCCCAGCATTTT. Encoded protein: CASTAPGQGSVLGNQPQHF. The rearrangement uses TRBV28 and TRBJ1-5; 10 nucleotides match TRBD1. Trimming at V came to 7 bases and at J to 2 bases, leaving 17 bases not matched to a gene. The CDR3 runs 19 residues. In germline, CDR1 is MDHEN, CDR2 SYDVKM.

V gene TRBV7-9 combines with J gene TRBJ2-2; 7 bases align to TRBD2. The CDR3 is made up of 15 amino acids. Germline CDR1 and CDR2: SEHNR and FQNEAQ (reference sequence). Trimming removed 8 bases from V and 2 bases from J; junction bases left unmatched: 8. CDR3: CASQTSDFNTGELFF. The CDR3, as DNA: TGTGCCAGCCAAACTAGCGATTTTAACACCGGGGAGCTGTTTTTT.

This clone has only a few counts. The chain uses TRBV6-6 and TRBJ1-1; D perhaps matches TRBD1 (5 bases). This CDR3 contains 16 residues. Trimming removed 4 bases from V and 1 base from J, with 16 bases in between. CDR1 and CDR2 from the germline V gene are MNHNY and SVGAGI (reference sequence). The DNA for the CDR3 is TGTGCCAGCAGTTGGGGGGTCCGGGGGACGAACACTGAAGCTTTCTTT. Protein product: CASSWGVRGTNTEAFF.

This chain joins TRBV10-3 and TRBJ2-2; perhaps TRBD1 as D (6 bases). Trimming took 10 bases from V and 1 from J, leaving 19 bases between them. Per the germline V gene, CDR1 is ENHRY and CDR2 is SYGVKD. The CDR3 consists of 16 residues. The DNA for the CDR3 is TGTGCCACGAGCAATCACCCGGGACAGAACACCGGGGAGCTGTTTTTT. This sequence encodes CATSNHPGQNTGELFF.

The chain recombines TRBV6-6 with TRBJ2-5, with TRBD1 as a possible D gene (6 bases). Germline assignment: CDR1 MNHNY and CDR2 SVGAGI (reference sequence). V was cut by 8 bases and J by 5 bases, with 15 bases left in between. This CDR3 spans 13 amino acids. The CDR3 region is CASGQPEGETQYF. CDR3 coding DNA: TGTGCCAGCGGACAGCCCGAGGGGGAGACCCAGTACTTC.

This clone was seen a few times. Additional DNA sequences in this sample encode the identical CDR3. The chain recombines TRBV4-1 with TRBJ2-7, with D unclear. V lost 3 bases, J lost 2 bases, and 8 bases lay in between. Germline lookup yields CDR1 MGHRA and CDR2 YSYEKL. This CDR3 spans 13 amino acids. The CDR3 here is CASSQGTTYEQYF. The CDR3 region has the DNA TGCGCCAGCAGCCAGGGCACGACCTACGAGCAGTACTTC.